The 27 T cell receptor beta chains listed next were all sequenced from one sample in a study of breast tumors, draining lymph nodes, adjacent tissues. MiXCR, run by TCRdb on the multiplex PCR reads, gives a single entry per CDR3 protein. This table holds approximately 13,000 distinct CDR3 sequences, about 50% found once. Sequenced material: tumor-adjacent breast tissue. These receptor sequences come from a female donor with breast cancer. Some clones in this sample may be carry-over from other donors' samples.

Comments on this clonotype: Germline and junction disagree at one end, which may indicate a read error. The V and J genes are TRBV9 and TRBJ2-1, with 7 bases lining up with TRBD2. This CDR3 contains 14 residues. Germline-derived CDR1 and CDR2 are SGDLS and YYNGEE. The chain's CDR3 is CASSGTTGYNEQFF. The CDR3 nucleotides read TGCGCCAGTTCCGGGACTACCGGCTACAATGAGCAGTTCTTC. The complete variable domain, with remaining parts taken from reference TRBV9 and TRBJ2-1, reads DSGVTQTPKHLITATGQRVTLRCSPRSGDLSVYWYQQSLDQGLQFLIQYYNGEERAKGNILERFSAQQFPDLHSELNLSSLELGDSALYFCASSGTTGYNEQFFGPGTRLTVL.

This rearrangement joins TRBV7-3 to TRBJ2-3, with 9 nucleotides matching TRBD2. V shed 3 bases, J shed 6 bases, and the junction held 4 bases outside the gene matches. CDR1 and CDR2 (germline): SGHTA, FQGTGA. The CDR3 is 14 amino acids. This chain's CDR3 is CASSFGGRADTQYF. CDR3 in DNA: TGTGCCAGCAGCTTCGGCGGGAGGGCCGATACGCAGTATTTT.

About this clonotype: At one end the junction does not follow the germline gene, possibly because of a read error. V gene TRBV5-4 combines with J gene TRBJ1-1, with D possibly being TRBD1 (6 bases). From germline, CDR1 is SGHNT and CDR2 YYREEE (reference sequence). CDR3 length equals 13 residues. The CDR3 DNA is TGTGTCAGCAGCTTGCAGGGGATGACTGAAGCTTTCTTT. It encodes CVSSLQGMTEAFF.

The CDR3 reads CASGRGHEQYF. The CDR3 coding sequence is TGTGCCAGCGGGAGGGGCCACGAGCAGTACTTC. This rearrangement joins TRBV2 to TRBJ2-7; 7 nucleotides match TRBD2. Germline V CDR1 and CDR2: SNHLY, FYNNEI. The length of the CDR3 is 11 residues. Trimming took 8 bases from V and 5 from J; bases not matched to a gene: 3.

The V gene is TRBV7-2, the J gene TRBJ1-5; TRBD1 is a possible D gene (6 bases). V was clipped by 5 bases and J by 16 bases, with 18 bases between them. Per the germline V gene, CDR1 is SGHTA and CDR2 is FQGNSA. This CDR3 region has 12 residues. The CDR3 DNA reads TGTGCCAGCAGCATAACGGACGGGGGCCAACATTTT. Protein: CASSITDGGQHF. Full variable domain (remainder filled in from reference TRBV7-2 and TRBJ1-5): GAGVSQSPSNKVTEKGKDVELRCDPISGHTALYWYRQSLGQGLEFLIYFQGNSAPDKSGLPSDRFSAERTGGSVSTLTIQRTQQEDSAVYLCASSITDGGQHFGDGTRLSIL.

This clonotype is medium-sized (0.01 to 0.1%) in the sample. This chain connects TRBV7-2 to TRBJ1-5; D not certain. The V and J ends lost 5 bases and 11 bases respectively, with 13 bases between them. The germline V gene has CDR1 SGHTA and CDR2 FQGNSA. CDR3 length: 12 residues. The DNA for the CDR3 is TGTGCCAGCAGCATAACGGACGGGGCCCAGCATTTT. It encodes CASSITDGAQHF.

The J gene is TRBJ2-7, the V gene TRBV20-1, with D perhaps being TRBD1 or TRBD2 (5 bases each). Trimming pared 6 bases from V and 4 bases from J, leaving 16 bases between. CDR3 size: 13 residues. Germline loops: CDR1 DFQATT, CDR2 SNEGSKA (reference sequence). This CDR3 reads CSAIRERGYEQYF. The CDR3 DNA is TGCAGTGCCATCAGGGAGAGGGGTTACGAGCAGTACTTC.

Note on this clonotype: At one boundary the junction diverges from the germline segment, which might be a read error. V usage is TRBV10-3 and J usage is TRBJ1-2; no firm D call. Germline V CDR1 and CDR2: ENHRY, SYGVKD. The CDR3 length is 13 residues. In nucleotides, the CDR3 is TGTGCCATCGAAGGGAGGATAGGCGTCGGCTGCACCTTC. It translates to CAIEGRIGVGCTF.

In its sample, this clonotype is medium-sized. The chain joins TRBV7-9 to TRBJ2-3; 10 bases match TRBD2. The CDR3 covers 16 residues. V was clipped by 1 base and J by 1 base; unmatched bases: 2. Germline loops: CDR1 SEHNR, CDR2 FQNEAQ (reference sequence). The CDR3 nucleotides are TGTGCCAGCAGCTTAGACCTAGCGGGGGGCACAGATACGCAGTATTTT. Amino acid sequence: CASSLDLAGGTDTQYF. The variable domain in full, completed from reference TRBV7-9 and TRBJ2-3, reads DTGVSQNPRHKITKRGQNVTFRCDPISEHNRLYWYRQTLGQGPEFLTYFQNEAQLEKSRLLSDRFSAERPKGSFSTLEIQRTEQGDSAMYLCASSLDLAGGTDTQYFGPGTRLTVL.

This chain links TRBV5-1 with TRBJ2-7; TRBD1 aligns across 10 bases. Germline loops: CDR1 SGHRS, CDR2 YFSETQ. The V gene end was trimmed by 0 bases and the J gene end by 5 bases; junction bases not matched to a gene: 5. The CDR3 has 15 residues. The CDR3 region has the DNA TGCGCCAGCAGCTTGGCCCCCGGGACAGGGGACGAGCAGTACTTC. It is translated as CASSLAPGTGDEQYF.

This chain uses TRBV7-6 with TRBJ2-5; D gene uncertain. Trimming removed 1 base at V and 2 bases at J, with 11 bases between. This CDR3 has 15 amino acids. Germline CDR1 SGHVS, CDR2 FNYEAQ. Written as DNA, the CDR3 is TGTGCCAGCAGCTTAGGGTCCCTTAAACAAGAGACCCAGTACTTC. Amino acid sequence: CASSLGSLKQETQYF.

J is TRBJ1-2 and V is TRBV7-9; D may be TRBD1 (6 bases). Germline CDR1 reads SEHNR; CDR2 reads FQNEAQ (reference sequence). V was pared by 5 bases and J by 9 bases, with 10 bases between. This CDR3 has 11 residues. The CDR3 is CASSLTGSYTF. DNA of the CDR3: TGTGCCAGCAGCCTCACAGGGAGCTACACCTTC.

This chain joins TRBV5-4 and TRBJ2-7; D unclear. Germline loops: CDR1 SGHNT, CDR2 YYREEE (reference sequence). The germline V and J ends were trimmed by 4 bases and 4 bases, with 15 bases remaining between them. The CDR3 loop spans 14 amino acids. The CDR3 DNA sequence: TGTGCCAGCAGCACGGACCCACCACCTTACGAGCAGTACTTC. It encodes CASSTDPPPYEQYF.

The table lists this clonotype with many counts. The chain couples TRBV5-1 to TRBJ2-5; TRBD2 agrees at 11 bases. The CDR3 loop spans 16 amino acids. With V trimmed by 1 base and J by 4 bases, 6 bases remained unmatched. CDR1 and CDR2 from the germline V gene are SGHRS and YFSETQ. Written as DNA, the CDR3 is TGCGCCAGCAGCTTGTTGCTAACTAGCGGGAGAGAGACCCAGTACTTC. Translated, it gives CASSLLLTSGRETQYF.

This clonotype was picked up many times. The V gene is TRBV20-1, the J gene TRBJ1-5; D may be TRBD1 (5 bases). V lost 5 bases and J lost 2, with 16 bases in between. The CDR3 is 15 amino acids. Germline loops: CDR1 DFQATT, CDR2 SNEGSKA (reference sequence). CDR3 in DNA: TGCAGTGCTGCGGACGGGAGGGGTGGCAATCAGCCCCAGCATTTT. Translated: CSAADGRGGNQPQHF.

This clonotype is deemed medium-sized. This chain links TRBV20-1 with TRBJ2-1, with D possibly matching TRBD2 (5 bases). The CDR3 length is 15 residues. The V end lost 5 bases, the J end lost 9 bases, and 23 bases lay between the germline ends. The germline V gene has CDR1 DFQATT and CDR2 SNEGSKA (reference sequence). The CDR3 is CSARPLGDSSGEQFF. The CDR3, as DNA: TGCAGTGCTCGCCCACTAGGCGACTCATCGGGTGAGCAGTTCTTC.

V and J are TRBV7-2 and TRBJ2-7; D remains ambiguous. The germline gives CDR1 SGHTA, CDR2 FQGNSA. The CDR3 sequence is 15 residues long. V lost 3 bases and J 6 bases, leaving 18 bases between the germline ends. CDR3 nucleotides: TGTGCCAGCAGCTTTCTAGGCCAGAAGCCCTTCGAGCAGTACTTC. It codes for CASSFLGQKPFEQYF.

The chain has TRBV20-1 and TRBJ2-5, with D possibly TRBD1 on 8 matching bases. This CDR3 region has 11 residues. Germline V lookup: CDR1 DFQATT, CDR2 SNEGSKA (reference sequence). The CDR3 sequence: CRGQGGETQYF. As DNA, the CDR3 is TGCAGAGGACAGGGAGGGGAGACCCAGTACTTC.

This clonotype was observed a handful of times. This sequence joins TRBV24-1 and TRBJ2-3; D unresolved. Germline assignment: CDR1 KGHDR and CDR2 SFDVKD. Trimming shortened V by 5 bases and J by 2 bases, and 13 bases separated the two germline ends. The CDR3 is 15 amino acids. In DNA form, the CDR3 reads TGTGCCACCAGTGCCGCCGGATCCCCCACAGATACGCAGTATTTT. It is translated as CATSAAGSPTDTQYF.

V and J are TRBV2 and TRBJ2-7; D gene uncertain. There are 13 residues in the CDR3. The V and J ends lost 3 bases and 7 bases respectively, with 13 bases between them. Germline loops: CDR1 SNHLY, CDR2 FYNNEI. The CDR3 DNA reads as TGTGCCAGCAGTGATGTTGGGGTTTTGGAGCAGTACTTC. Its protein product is CASSDVGVLEQYF.

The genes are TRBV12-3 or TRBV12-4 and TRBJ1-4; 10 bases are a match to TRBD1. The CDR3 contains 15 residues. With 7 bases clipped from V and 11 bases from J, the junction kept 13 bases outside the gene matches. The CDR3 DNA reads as TGTGCCAGCACCGGGAGGGGACAGGGGATCGGGAAACTGTTTTTT. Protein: CASTGRGQGIGKLFF.

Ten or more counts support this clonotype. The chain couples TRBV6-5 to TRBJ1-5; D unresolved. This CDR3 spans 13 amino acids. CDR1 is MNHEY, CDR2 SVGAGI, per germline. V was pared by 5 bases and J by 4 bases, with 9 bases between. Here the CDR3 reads CASSHRLNQPQHF. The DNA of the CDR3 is TGTGCCAGCAGTCACCGCCTAAATCAGCCCCAGCATTTT.

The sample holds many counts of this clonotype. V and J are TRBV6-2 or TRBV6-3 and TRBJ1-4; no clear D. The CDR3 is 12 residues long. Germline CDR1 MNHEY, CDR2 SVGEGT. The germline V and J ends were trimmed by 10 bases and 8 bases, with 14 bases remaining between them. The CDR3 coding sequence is TGTGCCAAACGGGGTGGTTGGGAAAAACTGTTTTTT. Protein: CAKRGGWEKLFF.

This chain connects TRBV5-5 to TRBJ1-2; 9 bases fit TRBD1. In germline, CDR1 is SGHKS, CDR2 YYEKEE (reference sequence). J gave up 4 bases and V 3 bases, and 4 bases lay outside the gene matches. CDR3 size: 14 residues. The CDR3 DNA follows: TGTGCCAGCAGCTATGGGACAGGGACCTATGGCTACACCTTC. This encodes CASSYGTGTYGYTF.

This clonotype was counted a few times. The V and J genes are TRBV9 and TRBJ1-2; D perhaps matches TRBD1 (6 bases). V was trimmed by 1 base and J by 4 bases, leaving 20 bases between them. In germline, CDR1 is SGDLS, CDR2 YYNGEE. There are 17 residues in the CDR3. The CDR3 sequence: CASSVSPKGHPTYGYTF. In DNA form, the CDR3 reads TGTGCCAGCAGCGTATCACCGAAGGGACACCCCACCTATGGCTACACCTTC.

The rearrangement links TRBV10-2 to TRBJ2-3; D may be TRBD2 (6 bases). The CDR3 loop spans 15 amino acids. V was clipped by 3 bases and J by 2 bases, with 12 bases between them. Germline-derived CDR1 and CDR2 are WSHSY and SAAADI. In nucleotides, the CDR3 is TGCGCCAGCAGTGACGGTGGGGGGAACACAGATACGCAGTATTTT. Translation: CASSDGGGNTDTQYF.

The CDR3 is CSAHPSGGRHETQYF. The CDR3 DNA reads as TGCAGTGCTCACCCGTCCGGGGGCCGACACGAGACCCAGTACTTC. The V gene is TRBV20-1, the J gene TRBJ2-5; D could derive from TRBD1 or TRBD2 (6 bases each). Trimming shortened V by 5 bases and J by 5 bases, and 21 bases separated the two germline ends. This CDR3 spans 15 amino acids. CDR1 DFQATT and CDR2 SNEGSKA come from the germline V gene (reference sequence).